This T cell receptor beta chain comes out of a study of T cells in women clearing cervical HPV infection. Across the study: With HLA typing for only a few women, HLA confounding remains possible.

The repertoire was sequenced with immunoSEQ multiplex PCR; TCRdb's copy has only in-frame clones and lacks some. The sample features 30,000 to 45,000 clones, with 6% to 6.5% in its top ten. Notes on this clone: The read gets to within 3 residues of the CDR3 end, and the germline J gene fills in the rest.

Prevalent HPV16 infections were excluded; only incident single HPV16 infections included. V gave up 4 bases and J gave up 3 bases; unmatched junction bases: 5. This CDR3 contains 15 residues. This clonotype was obtained from a woman aged 18-70 years with a cervical HPV16 infection that either progressed to CIN3+ or cleared (not recorded which). The V gene is TRBV12-3 or TRBV12-4, the J gene TRBJ2-7, with TRBD2 matching over 11 bases. Sample: blood buffy coat. The chain's CDR3 is CASSSPGLADYEQYF. Partial CDR3 DNA: TGTGCCAGCAGTTCTCCGGGACTAGCGGACTACGAG.